This is a list of T cell receptor beta chains from one sample in a study of cytomegalovirus exposure and HLA in healthy donors. The data were produced by immunoSEQ multiplex PCR, yet TCRdb's version contains in-frame clones alone and is incomplete. The sample's table shows about 96,000 clones. Sequenced input: PBMCs. The receptors were gathered from a young woman in good health and CMV-seronegative. Each CDR3 is given with its conserved first and last residue. A D gene is named only where the DNA matches it firmly.

D	length	V	J	CDR3	DNA
.	16	TRBV5-1	TRBJ1-2	CASRRIPGPGVYGYTF	TGCGCCAGCAGACGCATCCCGGGACCAGGGGTCTATGGCTACACCTTC
TRBD2	15	TRBV6-5	TRBJ2-7	CASSLSSGGDYEQYF	TGTGCCAGCAGTTTATCTAGCGGGGGAGACTACGAGCAGTACTTC
TRBD2	13	TRBV5-4	TRBJ2-7	CASSQQRGNEQYF	TGTGCCAGCTCACAACAGCGGGGCAACGAGCAGTACTTC
.	13	TRBV7-9	TRBJ2-7	CASSFRDIDEQYF	TGTGCCAGCAGCTTCCGGGACATCGACGAGCAGTACTTC
.	13	TRBV27	TRBJ2-4	CASSLSIGNIQYF	TGTGCCAGCAGTTTATCGATCGGAAACATTCAGTACTTC
TRBD2	13	TRBV5-1	TRBJ2-7	CASSRGGGYEQYF	TGCGCCAGCAGCCGGGGCGGGGGCTACGAGCAGTACTTC
TRBD2	14	TRBV19	TRBJ2-1	CASSTPGLENEQFF	TGTGCCAGTAGTACACCGGGACTAGAAAATGAGCAGTTCTTC
TRBD2	15	TRBV7-2	TRBJ2-2	CASSLIRGGTGELFF	TGTGCCAGCAGCTTAATCCGCGGGGGCACCGGGGAGCTGTTTTTT
TRBD2	15	TRBV14	TRBJ2-1	CASSLGLAGGNEQFF	TGTGCCAGCAGCCTCGGACTAGCGGGGGGGAATGAGCAGTTCTTC
.	13	TRBV2	TRBJ2-7	CASSEERGTEQYF	TGTGCCAGCAGTGAAGAACGGGGAACCGAGCAGTACTTC
TRBD2	15	TRBV9	TRBJ2-2	CASSVRASGGGELFF	TGTGCCAGCAGCGTACGGGCTAGCGGGGGTGGGGAGCTGTTTTTT
.	13	TRBV18	TRBJ1-1	CASSPGRNTEAFF	TGTGCCAGCTCACCGGGCAGGAACACTGAAGCTTTCTTT
TRBD1	14	TRBV5-4	TRBJ2-3	CASSTGQVADTQYF	TGTGCCAGCAGCACGGGACAGGTTGCAGATACGCAGTATTTT
.	14	TRBV5-4	TRBJ1-1	CASSFRLGNTEAFF	TGTGCCAGCAGCTTTAGACTTGGGAACACTGAAGCTTTCTTT
TRBD1	12	TRBV28	TRBJ1-4	CASGQGGEKLFF	TGTGCCAGCGGACAGGGTGGAGAAAAACTGTTTTTT
.	13	TRBV6-5	TRBJ1-1	CASSLIPGARAFF	TGTGCCAGCAGCCTGATTCCGGGAGCACGGGCTTTCTTT
.	15	TRBV11-3	TRBJ2-7	CARGTSGRVEGEQYF	TGTGCCAGGGGGACCTCCGGCAGGGTGGAGGGCGAGCAGTACTTC
.	15	TRBV28	TRBJ2-2	CASSPGEVVTGELFF	TGTGCCAGCAGTCCCGGGGAGGTGGTCACCGGGGAGCTGTTTTTT
TRBD1	15	TRBV7-2	TRBJ2-3	CASSLPRDSFYTQYF	TGTGCCAGCAGCTTACCTAGGGACAGCTTTTATACGCAGTACTTT
.	13	TRBV10-1	TRBJ2-7	CASSDIGSYEQYF	TGCGCCAGCAGTGATATCGGGTCCTACGAGCAGTACTTC
.	11	TRBV20-1	TRBJ1-2	CSADGQYGYTF	TGCAGTGCAGATGGACAGTATGGCTACACCTTC
.	16	TRBV28	TRBJ1-1	CASSSPWQGMNTEAFF	TGTGCCAGCAGTTCCCCTTGGCAGGGCATGAACACTGAAGCTTTCTTT
TRBD2	15	TRBV9	TRBJ2-7	CASSVDLAVSYEQYF	TGTGCCAGCAGCGTAGATCTAGCGGTGTCCTACGAGCAGTACTTC
.	16	TRBV28	TRBJ1-3	CASSASGRADGNTIYF	TGTGCCAGCAGTGCGTCAGGGAGGGCAGATGGAAACACCATATATTTT
TRBD1	15	TRBV5-1	TRBJ1-1	CASSSRGGVGTEAFF	TGCGCCAGCAGCTCCCGAGGGGGCGTGGGCACTGAAGCTTTCTTT
.	17	TRBV6-4	TRBJ1-3	CASSDTNSGEGRNTIYF	TGTGCCAGCAGTGACACAAATTCGGGGGAAGGAAGAAACACCATATATTTT
TRBD1	15	TRBV7-9	TRBJ2-3	CASSPRQGGTDTQYF	TGTGCCAGCAGCCCCAGACAGGGCGGCACAGATACGCAGTATTTT
TRBD1	15	TRBV6-6	TRBJ2-7	CASSYRDRASYEQYF	TGTGCCAGCAGTTACCGGGACAGAGCTTCCTACGAGCAGTACTTC
TRBD1	12	TRBV5-6	TRBJ1-1	CASSLRDSRAFF	TGTGCCAGCAGCTTGAGGGACAGTCGAGCTTTCTTT
TRBD1	13	TRBV19	TRBJ1-5	CASSGTGSQPQHF	TGTGCCAGTAGTGGGACAGGGAGTCAGCCCCAGCATTTT
TRBD1	18	TRBV18	TRBJ1-5	CASSLTGTGGFSNQPQHF	TGTGCCAGCTCACTTACCGGGACAGGGGGCTTCAGCAATCAGCCCCAGCATTTT
.	12	TRBV6-5	TRBJ1-2	CASTRGNEGYTF	TGTGCCAGCACCAGGGGCAACGAAGGCTACACCTTC
.	12	TRBV6-1	TRBJ1-1	CASSGDNRRTFF	TGTGCCAGCAGTGGGGACAACCGGAGGACTTTCTTT
TRBD2	17	TRBV19	TRBJ2-5	CASSIPRGTSGQETQYF	TGTGCCAGTAGTATTCCACGGGGGACTAGCGGGCAAGAGACCCAGTACTTC
TRBD1	15	TRBV7-9	TRBJ1-1	CASSLGLTGRIEAFF	TGTGCCAGCAGCTTAGGATTGACAGGGAGAATTGAAGCTTTCTTT
.	14	TRBV27	TRBJ2-1	CASTRGGSYNEQFF	TGTGCCAGCACTAGGGGCGGCTCCTACAATGAGCAGTTCTTC
.	12	TRBV9	TRBJ1-2	CASSSGGYGYTF	TGTGCCAGCAGTTCCGGGGGCTATGGCTACACCTTC
TRBD2	17	TRBV4-1	TRBJ2-5	CASSQGISGRVKETQYF	TGCGCCAGCAGCCAAGGAATTAGCGGGAGGGTGAAAGAGACCCAGTACTTC
.	15	TRBV9	TRBJ1-5	CASSSEGGGLQPQHF	TGTGCCAGCAGTTCCGAGGGGGGGGGCCTTCAGCCCCAGCATTTT
.	16	TRBV18	TRBJ1-3	CASSPPQGRAGNTIYF	TGTGCCAGCTCACCACCACAGGGAAGAGCTGGAAACACCATATATTTT
TRBD1	15	TRBV5-6	TRBJ1-2	CASSLVPDRVYGYTF	TGTGCCAGCAGCTTGGTTCCGGACAGGGTCTATGGCTACACCTTC
TRBD1	14	TRBV6-1	TRBJ1-1	CASSASPGGTEAFF	TGTGCCAGCAGTGCGTCTCCAGGGGGCACTGAAGCTTTCTTT
TRBD2	16	TRBV29-1	TRBJ2-1	CSVSGTSGFSYNEQFF	TGCAGCGTTTCCGGGACTAGCGGCTTCTCCTACAATGAGCAGTTCTTC